The entry below gives a single TCR beta chain sequence along with its context. Its cognate antigen is unknown. The data derive from a study of CD8 T cells in ankylosing spondylitis. Study observations and caveats: A TCR beta motif of fewer than ten highly homologous variants seemed to mark ankylosing spondylitis blood.

Making the TCR beta libraries involved quantitative 5'-RACE with molecular barcodes. TCRdb fed the 5' RACE reads into MiXCR, producing one record per CDR3 protein. The table lists some 400,000 distinct CDR3 sequences, approximately 20% of them singletons, with 16% in the top ten. The germline V gene has CDR1 SGHNT and CDR2 YYREEE (reference sequence). This CDR3 region has 16 residues. Trimming cost V 4 bases and J 4 bases, with 18 bases left between them. This sequence originates from a male donor with ankylosing spondylitis. The chain uses TRBV5-4 and TRBJ2-1; perhaps TRBD2 as D (5 bases). Sample: blood, either unsorted or a sorted T cell fraction (not recorded which). CDR3 coding DNA: TGTGCCAGCAGCCCCCGTCAAAATAGCGAGTACAATGAGCAGTTCTTC. Amino acids: CASSPRQNSEYNEQFF.